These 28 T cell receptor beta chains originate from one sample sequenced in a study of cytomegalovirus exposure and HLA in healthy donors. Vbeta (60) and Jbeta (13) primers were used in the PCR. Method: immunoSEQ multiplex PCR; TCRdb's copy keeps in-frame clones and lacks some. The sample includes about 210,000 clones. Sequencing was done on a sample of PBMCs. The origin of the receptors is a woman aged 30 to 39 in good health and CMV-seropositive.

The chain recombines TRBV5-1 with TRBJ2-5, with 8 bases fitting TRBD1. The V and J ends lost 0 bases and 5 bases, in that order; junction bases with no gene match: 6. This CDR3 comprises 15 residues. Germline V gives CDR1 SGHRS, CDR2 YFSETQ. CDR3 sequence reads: CASSLAPGGEETQYF. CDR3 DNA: TGCGCCAGCAGCTTGGCCCCAGGGGGCGAGGAGACCCAGTACTTC.

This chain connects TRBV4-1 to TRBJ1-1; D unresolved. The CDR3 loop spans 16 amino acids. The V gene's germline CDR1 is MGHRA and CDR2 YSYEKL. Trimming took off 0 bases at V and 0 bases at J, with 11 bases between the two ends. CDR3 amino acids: CASSQESEDLNTEAFF. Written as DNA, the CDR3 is TGCGCCAGCAGCCAAGAATCGGAGGACCTGAACACTGAAGCTTTCTTT.

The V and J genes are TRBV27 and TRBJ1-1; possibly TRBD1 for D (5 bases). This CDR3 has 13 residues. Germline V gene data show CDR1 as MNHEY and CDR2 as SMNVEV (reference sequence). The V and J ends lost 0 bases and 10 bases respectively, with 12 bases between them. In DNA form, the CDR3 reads TGTGCCAGCAGTTTATCGGGGCAGGGAATAGCTTTCTTT. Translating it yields CASSLSGQGIAFF.

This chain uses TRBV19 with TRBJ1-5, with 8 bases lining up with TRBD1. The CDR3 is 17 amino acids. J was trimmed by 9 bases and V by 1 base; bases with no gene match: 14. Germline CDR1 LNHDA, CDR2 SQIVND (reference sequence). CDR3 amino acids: CASSIANDRGGSRPQHF. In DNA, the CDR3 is TGTGCCAGTAGTATAGCTAACGACAGGGGTGGATCACGGCCCCAGCATTTT.

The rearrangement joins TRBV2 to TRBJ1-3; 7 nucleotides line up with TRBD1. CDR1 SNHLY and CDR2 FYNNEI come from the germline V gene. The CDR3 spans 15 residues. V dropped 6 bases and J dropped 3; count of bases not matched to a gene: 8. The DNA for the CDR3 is TGTGCCAGCAGACCGACAGGGTCTTATGGAAACACCATATATTTT. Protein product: CASRPTGSYGNTIYF.

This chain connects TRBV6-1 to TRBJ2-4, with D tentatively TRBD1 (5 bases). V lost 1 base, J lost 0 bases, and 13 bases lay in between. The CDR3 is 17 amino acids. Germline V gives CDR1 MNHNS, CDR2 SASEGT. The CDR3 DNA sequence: TGTGCCAGCAGTGAAGTTCAGGGAAACCTAGCCAAAAACATTCAGTACTTC. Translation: CASSEVQGNLAKNIQYF.

Written as DNA, the CDR3 is TGTGCCAGCAGTTTAGGACAACATAGCAATCAGCCCCAGCATTTT. This gives the protein CASSLGQHSNQPQHF. The chain couples TRBV28 to TRBJ1-5; D possibly corresponds to TRBD1 (5 bases). The V gene's germline CDR1 is MDHEN and CDR2 SYDVKM. There are 15 residues in the CDR3. Trimming shortened V by 2 bases and J by 0 bases, and 8 bases separated the two germline ends.

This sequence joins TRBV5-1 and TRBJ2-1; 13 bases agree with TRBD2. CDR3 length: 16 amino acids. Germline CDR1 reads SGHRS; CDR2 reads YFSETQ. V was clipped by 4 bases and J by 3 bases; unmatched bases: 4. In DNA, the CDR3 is TGCGCCAGCAGCACAGGACTAGCGGGAGTCTACAATGAGCAGTTCTTC. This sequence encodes CASSTGLAGVYNEQFF. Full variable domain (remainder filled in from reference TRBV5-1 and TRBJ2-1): KAGVTQTPRYLIKTRGQQVTLSCSPISGHRSVSWYQQTPGQGLQFLFEYFSETQRNKGNFPGRFSGRQFSNSRSEMNVSTLELGDSALYLCASSTGLAGVYNEQFFGPGTRLTVL.

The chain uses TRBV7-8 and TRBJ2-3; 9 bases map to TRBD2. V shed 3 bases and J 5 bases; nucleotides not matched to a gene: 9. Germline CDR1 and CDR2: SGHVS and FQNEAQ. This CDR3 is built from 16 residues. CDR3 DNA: TGTGCCAGCAGCTTGGTTGCGGGAGGGCCTGAAGATACGCAGTATTTT. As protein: CASSLVAGGPEDTQYF.

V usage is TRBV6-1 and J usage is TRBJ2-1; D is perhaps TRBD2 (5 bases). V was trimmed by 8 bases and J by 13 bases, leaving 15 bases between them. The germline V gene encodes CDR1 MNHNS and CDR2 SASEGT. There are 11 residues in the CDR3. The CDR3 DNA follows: TGTGCCAGCGTCTCGGGGTTTAATCAGTTCTTC. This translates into CASVSGFNQFF.

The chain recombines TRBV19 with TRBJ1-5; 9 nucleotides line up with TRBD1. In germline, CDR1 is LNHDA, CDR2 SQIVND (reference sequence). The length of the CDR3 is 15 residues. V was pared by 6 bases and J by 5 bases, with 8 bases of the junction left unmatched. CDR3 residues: CASRLRDRVYQPQHF. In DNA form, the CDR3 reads TGTGCCAGTAGACTGAGGGACAGGGTATATCAGCCCCAGCATTTT.

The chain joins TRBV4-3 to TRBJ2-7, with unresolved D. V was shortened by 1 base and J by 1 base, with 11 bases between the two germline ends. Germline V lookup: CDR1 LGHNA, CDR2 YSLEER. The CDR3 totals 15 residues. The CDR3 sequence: CASSQVFQTSYEQYF. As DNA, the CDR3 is TGCGCCAGCAGCCAAGTTTTTCAGACTTCCTACGAGCAGTACTTC.

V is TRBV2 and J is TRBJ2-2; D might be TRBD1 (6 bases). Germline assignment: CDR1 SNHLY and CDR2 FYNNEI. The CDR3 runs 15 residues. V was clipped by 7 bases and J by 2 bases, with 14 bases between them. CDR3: CASKYAGANTGELFF. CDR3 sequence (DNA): TGTGCCAGCAAGTACGCAGGGGCTAACACCGGGGAGCTGTTTTTT.

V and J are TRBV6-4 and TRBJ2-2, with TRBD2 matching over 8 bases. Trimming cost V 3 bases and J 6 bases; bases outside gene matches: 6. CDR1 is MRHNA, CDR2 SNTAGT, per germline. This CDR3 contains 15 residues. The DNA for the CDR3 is TGTGCCAGCAGTGAAGCAGCGGGAGAGTCCGGGGAGCTGTTTTTT. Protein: CASSEAAGESGELFF.

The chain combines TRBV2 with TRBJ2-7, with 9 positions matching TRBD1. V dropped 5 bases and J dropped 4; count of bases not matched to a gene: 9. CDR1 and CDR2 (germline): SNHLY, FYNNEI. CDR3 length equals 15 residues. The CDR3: CASSWDRDQAYEQYF. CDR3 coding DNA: TGTGCCAGCAGTTGGGACAGGGATCAAGCTTACGAGCAGTACTTC. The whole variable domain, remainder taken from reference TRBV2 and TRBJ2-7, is EPEVTQTPSHQVTQMGQEVILRCVPISNHLYFYWYRQILGQKVEFLVSFYNNEISEKSEIFDDQFSVERPDGSNFTLKIRSTKLEDSAMYFCASSWDRDQAYEQYFGPGTRLTVT.

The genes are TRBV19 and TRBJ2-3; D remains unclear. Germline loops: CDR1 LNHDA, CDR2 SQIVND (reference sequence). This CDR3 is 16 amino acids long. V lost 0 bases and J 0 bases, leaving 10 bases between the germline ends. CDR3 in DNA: TGTGCCAGTAGTATAGACCCTATAGCTAGCACAGATACGCAGTATTTT. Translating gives CASSIDPIASTDTQYF.

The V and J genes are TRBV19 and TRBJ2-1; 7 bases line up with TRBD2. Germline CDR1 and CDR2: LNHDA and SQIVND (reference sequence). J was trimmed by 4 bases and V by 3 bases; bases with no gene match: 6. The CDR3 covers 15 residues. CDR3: CASSIQVGGYNEQFF. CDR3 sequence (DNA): TGTGCCAGTAGTATTCAGGTCGGGGGGTACAATGAGCAGTTCTTC.

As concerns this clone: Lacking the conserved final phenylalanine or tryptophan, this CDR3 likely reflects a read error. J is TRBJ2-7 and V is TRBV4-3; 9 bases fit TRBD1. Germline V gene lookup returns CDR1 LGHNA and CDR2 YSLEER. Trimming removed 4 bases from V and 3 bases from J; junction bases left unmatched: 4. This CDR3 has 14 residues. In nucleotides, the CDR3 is TGCGCCAGCAGCCCGGGACAGGGCATCTACGAGCAGTACCTC. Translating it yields CASSPGQGIYEQYL.

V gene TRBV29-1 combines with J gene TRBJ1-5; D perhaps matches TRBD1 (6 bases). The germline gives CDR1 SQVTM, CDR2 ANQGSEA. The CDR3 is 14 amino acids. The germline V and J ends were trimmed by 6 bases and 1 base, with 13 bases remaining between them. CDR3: CSVSGGLSNQPQHF. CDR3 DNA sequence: TGCAGCGTGTCGGGGGGGCTAAGCAATCAGCCCCAGCATTTT.

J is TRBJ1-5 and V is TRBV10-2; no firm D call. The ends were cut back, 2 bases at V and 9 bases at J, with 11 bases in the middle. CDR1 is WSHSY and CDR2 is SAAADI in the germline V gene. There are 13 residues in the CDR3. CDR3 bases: TGCGCCAGCAGTGAGGTTGTTGAGGGGCCCCAGCATTTT. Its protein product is CASSEVVEGPQHF.

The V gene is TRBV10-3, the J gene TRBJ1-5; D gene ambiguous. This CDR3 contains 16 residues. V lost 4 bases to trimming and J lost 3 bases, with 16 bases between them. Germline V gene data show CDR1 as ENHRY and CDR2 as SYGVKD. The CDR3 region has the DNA TGTGCCATCAGTGCTCTGGGGAGTACAGACAATCAGCCCCAGCATTTT. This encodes CAISALGSTDNQPQHF.

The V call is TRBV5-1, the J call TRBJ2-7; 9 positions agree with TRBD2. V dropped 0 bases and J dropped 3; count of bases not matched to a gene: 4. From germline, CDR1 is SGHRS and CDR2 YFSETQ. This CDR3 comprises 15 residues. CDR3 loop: CASSLDAGGYYEQYF. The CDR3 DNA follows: TGCGCCAGCAGCTTGGATGCGGGAGGGTACTACGAGCAGTACTTC.

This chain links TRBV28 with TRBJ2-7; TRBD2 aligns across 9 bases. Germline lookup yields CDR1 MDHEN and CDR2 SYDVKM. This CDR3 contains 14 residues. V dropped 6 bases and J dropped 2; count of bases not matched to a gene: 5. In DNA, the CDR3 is TGTGCCAGCAGGTTAGCGGGAGTGCCCTACGAGCAGTACTTC. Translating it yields CASRLAGVPYEQYF.

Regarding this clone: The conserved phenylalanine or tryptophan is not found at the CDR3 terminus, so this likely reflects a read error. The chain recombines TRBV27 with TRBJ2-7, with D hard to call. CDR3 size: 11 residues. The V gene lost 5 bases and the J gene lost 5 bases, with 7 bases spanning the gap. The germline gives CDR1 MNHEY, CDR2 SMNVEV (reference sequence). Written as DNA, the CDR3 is TGTGCCAGCAGTCTCGGACACGAGCAGTACCTC. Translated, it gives CASSLGHEQYL.

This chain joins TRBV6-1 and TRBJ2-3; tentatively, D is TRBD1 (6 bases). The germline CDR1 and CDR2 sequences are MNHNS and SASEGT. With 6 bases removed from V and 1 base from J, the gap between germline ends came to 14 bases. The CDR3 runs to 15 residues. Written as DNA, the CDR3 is TGTGCCAGCAGAAGCAGGACAGTCGGCACAGATACGCAGTATTTT. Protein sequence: CASRSRTVGTDTQYF.

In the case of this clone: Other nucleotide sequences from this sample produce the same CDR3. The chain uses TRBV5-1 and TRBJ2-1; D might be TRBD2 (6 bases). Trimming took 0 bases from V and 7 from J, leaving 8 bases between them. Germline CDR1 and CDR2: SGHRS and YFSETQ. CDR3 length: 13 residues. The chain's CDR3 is CASSLVGGNEQFF. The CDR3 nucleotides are TGCGCCAGCAGCTTGGTAGGAGGGAATGAGCAGTTCTTC.

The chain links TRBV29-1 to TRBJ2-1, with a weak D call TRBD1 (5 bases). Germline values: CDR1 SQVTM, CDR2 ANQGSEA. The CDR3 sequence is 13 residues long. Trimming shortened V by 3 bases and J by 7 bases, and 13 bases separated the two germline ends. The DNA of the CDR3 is TGCAGCGTTGATCTGACAGCTGGGAATGAGCAGTTCTTC. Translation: CSVDLTAGNEQFF.

CDR3 DNA sequence: TGTGCCAGCAGTACCCAGACTAGCGGGTGGGCCAAAAACATTCAGTACTTC. This translates into CASSTQTSGWAKNIQYF. The V gene is TRBV2, the J gene TRBJ2-4; 10 bases line up with TRBD2. Trimming removed 5 bases from V and 1 base from J; junction bases left unmatched: 8. CDR3 length equals 17 residues. CDR1 and CDR2 (germline): SNHLY, FYNNEI. The whole variable domain, remainder taken from reference TRBV2 and TRBJ2-4, is EPEVTQTPSHQVTQMGQEVILRCVPISNHLYFYWYRQILGQKVEFLVSFYNNEISEKSEIFDDQFSVERPDGSNFTLKIRSTKLEDSAMYFCASSTQTSGWAKNIQYFGAGTRLSVL.